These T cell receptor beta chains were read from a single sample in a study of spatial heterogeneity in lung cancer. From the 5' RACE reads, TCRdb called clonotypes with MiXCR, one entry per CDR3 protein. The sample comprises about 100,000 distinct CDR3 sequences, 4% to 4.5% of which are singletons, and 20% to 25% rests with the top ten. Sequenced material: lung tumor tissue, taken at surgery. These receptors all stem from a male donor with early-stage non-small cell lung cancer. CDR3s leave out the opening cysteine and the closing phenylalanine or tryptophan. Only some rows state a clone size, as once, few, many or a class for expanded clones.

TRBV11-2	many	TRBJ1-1	ASSTVGAEAF
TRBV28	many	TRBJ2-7	ASSLGGGRYEQY
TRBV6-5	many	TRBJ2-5	ASSYSIWQEGETQY
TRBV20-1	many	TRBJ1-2	SARDLGDANYGYT
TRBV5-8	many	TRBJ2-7	ASSSRANYYYEQY
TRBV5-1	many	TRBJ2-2	ASSSNTGELF
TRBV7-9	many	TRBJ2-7	ASLDGYEQY
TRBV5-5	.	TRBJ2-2	ASSPLTSGGTGELF
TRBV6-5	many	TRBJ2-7	ASSYRQGRYEQY
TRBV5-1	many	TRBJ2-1	ASSYSGRVRNEQF
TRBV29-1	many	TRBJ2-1	SVGDLGEQF
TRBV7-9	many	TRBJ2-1	ASSPNWDQSRYNEQF
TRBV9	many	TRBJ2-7	ASSPRVSGSLGEQY
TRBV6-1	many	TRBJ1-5	AISTGDTFSNQPQH
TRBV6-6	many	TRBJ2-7	ASSYLQGIYEQY